This T cell receptor (beta chain) is drawn from a study of T and B cells in COVID-19 patients. Turning to the study itself: Peripheral blood came from COVID-19 patients with active infection or after recovery.

Whole-study findings and limits: Patients with COVID-19 reportedly showed strongly skewed T cell receptor beta variable and joining gene usage.

Comments on this clonotype: Its cognate antigen is unknown.

Unmatched junction bases numbered 4, after V lost 6 bases and J lost 10 bases. The length of the CDR3 is 10 residues. The V gene's germline CDR1 is DFQATT and CDR2 SNEGSKA (reference sequence). TRB was amplified from about 260-540 ng of blood genomic DNA. BIOMED2 TRB-A/B primer pools were used in multiplex TRB PCR. Via MiXCR, TCRdb re-called the multiplex PCR reads, giving one row per CDR3 protein. The table records about 5,100 distinct CDR3 sequences, around 29% of them present only once. The chain uses TRBV20-1 and TRBJ2-3; 7 positions agree with TRBD2. This receptor was obtained from a human donor with active COVID-19. Material: blood. The CDR3 DNA reads as TGCAGTGCCCTCGCGGGGGCGCAGTATTTT. Protein product: CSALAGAQYF.